The present entry profiles one T cell receptor beta chain with its context. What it binds is unknown. The isolated RNA, all of it, was reverse transcribed, so expressed TCRB transcripts were what got sequenced. Measured with immunoSEQ multiplex PCR; TCRdb has only the in-frame clones, and not every one. The table lists 250,000 to 300,000 clones, 7.5% to 9.5% of them singletons. These data originate in a study of beta chain features in type 1 diabetes. Study findings and constraints: For Type 1 diabetes patients, all four CD4+ subsets carried TCRB CDR3s that were moderately but significantly shorter.

V lost 7 bases and J lost 4, with 7 bases in between. The germline gives CDR1 SGHRS, CDR2 YFSETQ. CDR3 length equals 11 residues. This clonotype was sampled from a woman under 30 in good health. The sequencing input was central memory CD4+ T cells from blood. This sequence joins TRBV5-1 and TRBJ2-3; D call uncertain. The CDR3 here is CASRKADTQYF. Here the CDR3 DNA reads TGCGCCAGCCGGAAGGCAGATACGCAGTATTTT.